These 10 T cell receptor beta chains came from one sample sequenced in a study of shared clonotypes between healthy human individuals. Only in-frame clones appear in the TCRdb table, and some are missing; sequencing was by immunoSEQ multiplex PCR. The sample lists some 360,000 clones; about 73% were seen once. What was sequenced was memory CD4+ T cells sorted from blood. Subset reported: CD45RA-negative fraction. These receptors came from a man under 40 in good health.

In this sample, this clone turned up a few times. The chain combines TRBV11-2 with TRBJ2-2; maybe TRBD2 (6 bases). The ends were cut back, 5 bases at V and 7 bases at J, with 14 bases in the middle. Per the germline V gene, CDR1 is SGHAT and CDR2 is FQNNGV. The CDR3 runs 14 residues. For the CDR3, the DNA is TGTGCCAGCAGCACCCTTGCGGGAATCGGGGAGCTGTTTTTT. This translates into CASSTLAGIGELFF.

The chain joins TRBV11-3 to TRBJ2-1; 10 bases are a match to TRBD2. After removal of 5 bases from V and 8 bases from J, the junction contained 3 bases not matched to a gene. The CDR3 covers 13 residues. Germline CDR1 and CDR2: SGHNT and YENEEA. CDR3 region: CASSPGTSDEQFF. The CDR3 nucleotides are TGTGCCAGCAGCCCGGGGACTAGCGATGAGCAGTTCTTC.

This clone showed up just once. The rearrangement joins TRBV19 to TRBJ2-7; 9 bases match TRBD2. Per the germline V gene, CDR1 is LNHDA and CDR2 is SQIVND (reference sequence). V was pared by 6 bases and J by 4 bases, with 4 bases of the junction left unmatched. The CDR3 consists of 13 residues. The CDR3: CASRSSGRYEQYF. In DNA form, the CDR3 reads TGTGCCAGTAGATCCAGCGGGAGGTACGAGCAGTACTTC.

This clone was counted only a few times. J is TRBJ1-1 and V is TRBV5-1; TRBD1 might be the D (5 bases). V was pared by 3 bases and J by 1 base, with 7 bases between. The CDR3 covers 13 residues. Germline values: CDR1 SGHRS, CDR2 YFSETQ. The CDR3 sequence is CASSSRENTEAFF. DNA for the CDR3: TGCGCCAGCAGCTCCAGGGAGAACACTGAAGCTTTCTTT.

The genes are TRBV12-5 and TRBJ1-5; 7 nucleotides match TRBD1. The CDR3 contains 16 residues. Germline V gives CDR1 LGHNT, CDR2 FRNRAP. V dropped 7 bases and J dropped 8; count of bases not matched to a gene: 17. The CDR3 DNA is TGTGCTAGTGTCAACCGACGGACAGGTTTGTGGAAGCCCCAGCATTTT. Encoded protein: CASVNRRTGLWKPQHF. The full variable domain, with the rest looked up from reference TRBV12-5 and TRBJ1-5, is DARVTQTPRHKVTEMGQEVTMRCQPILGHNTVFWYRQTMMQGLELLAYFRNRAPLDDSGMPKDRFSAEMPDATLATLKIQPSEPRDSAVYFCASVNRRTGLWKPQHFGDGTRLSIL.

This chain connects TRBV7-2 to TRBJ2-5; 7 bases agree with TRBD2. The germline V gene has CDR1 SGHTA and CDR2 FQGNSA. Trimming at V came to 10 bases and at J to 4 bases, leaving 15 bases not matched to a gene. The CDR3 has 15 residues. The CDR3, as DNA: TGTGCCATCGAATCGAGGGAGGGTCGAATAGAGACCCAGTACTTC. This gives the protein CAIESREGRIETQYF. The entire variable domain, with the rest obtained from reference TRBV7-2 and TRBJ2-5, is as follows: GAGVSQSPSNKVTEKGKDVELRCDPISGHTALYWYRQSLGQGLEFLIYFQGNSAPDKSGLPSDRFSAERTGGSVSTLTIQRTQQEDSAVYLCAIESREGRIETQYFGPGTRLLVL.

The chain carries TRBV11-3 and TRBJ1-1; D unresolved. There are 14 residues in the CDR3. The V end was cut by 5 bases, the J end by 1 base, with 11 bases between. Per germline, CDR1 SGHNT and CDR2 YENEEA. CDR3 nucleotides: TGTGCCAGCAGCGTTATAGTAGGGAACACTGAAGCTTTCTTT. As protein: CASSVIVGNTEAFF. Based on the CDR3 plus reference TRBV11-3 and TRBJ1-1, the full variable domain is EAGVVQSPRYKIIEKKQPVAFWCNPISGHNTLYWYLQNLGQGPELLIRYENEEAVDDSQLPKDRFSAERLKGVDSTLKIQPAELGDSAVYLCASSVIVGNTEAFFGQGTRLTVV.

CDR3 sequence: CASSQFGLAGENEQFF. As DNA, the CDR3 is TGCGCCAGCAGCCAATTTGGACTAGCGGGAGAAAATGAGCAGTTCTTC. The chain joins TRBV4-1 to TRBJ2-1; 13 bases map to TRBD2. Germline V gene data show CDR1 as MGHRA and CDR2 as YSYEKL. The CDR3 runs 16 residues. The J segment lost 7 bases and the V segment lost 2 bases, leaving 5 bases of the junction unmatched.

This rearrangement joins TRBV6-6 to TRBJ2-3; 8 bases align to TRBD2. The CDR3 covers 16 residues. Germline CDR1 reads MNHNY; CDR2 reads SVGAGI (reference sequence). The V gene end was trimmed by 2 bases and the J gene end by 2 bases; junction bases not matched to a gene: 6. The CDR3 DNA reads TGTGCCAGCAGTTACCGCCCAGCGGGAGACACAGATACGCAGTATTTT. Translating it yields CASSYRPAGDTDTQYF.

This clone was seen a handful of times. V is TRBV5-4 and J is TRBJ1-2; a weak D match, TRBD1 (5 bases). CDR1 SGHNT and CDR2 YYREEE come from the germline V gene (reference sequence). CDR3 length equals 16 residues. V was shortened by 5 bases and J by 3 bases, with 20 bases between the two germline ends. The CDR3 DNA reads as TGTGCCAGCAGGTCCCGCGGACAAGGTAGTGACTATGGCTACACCTTC. As protein: CASRSRGQGSDYGYTF. The variable domain in full, with the rest retrieved from reference TRBV5-4 and TRBJ1-2, is ETGVTQSPTHLIKTRGQQVTLRCSSQSGHNTVSWYQQALGQGPQFIFQYYREEENGRGNFPPRFSGLQFPNYSSELNVNALELDDSALYLCASRSRGQGSDYGYTFGSGTRLTVV.